These T cell receptor beta chains were read from a single sample in a study of technical replicates of blood from a few donors. Method: immunoSEQ multiplex PCR; TCRdb's copy keeps in-frame clones and lacks some. The repertoire includes approximately 82,000 clones, roughly 95% of them detected once, and 0.3% to 0.45% sits in the top ten. Sample: T cells isolated from PBMCs. The receptors were gathered from a human donor in good health. Each CDR3 is given with its conserved first and last residue. D genes are given only for firm matches. Expanded clones get a size class; other rows say once, few or many, or leave the size out.

J	D	size	V	length	CDR3
TRBJ1-4	.	few	TRBV9	14	CASSVGGEDEKLFF
TRBJ2-1	TRBD2	.	TRBV6-4	15	CASSELSGRPEEQFF
TRBJ2-3	TRBD2	once	TRBV7-2	16	CASSRLATTLGDTQYF
TRBJ2-7	TRBD2	.	TRBV5-1	13	CASRWREEYEQYF
TRBJ1-1	.	.	TRBV6-6	13	CASSKYRDTEAFF
TRBJ2-2	.	.	TRBV11-2	15	CASSPQLANTGELFF
TRBJ1-5	.	.	TRBV2	14	CASSDGEGDVTQHF
TRBJ2-7	.	.	TRBV12-5	12	CASGYSSYEQYF
TRBJ2-3	TRBD1	.	TRBV11-3	15	CASSPGTGGTDTQYF
TRBJ2-5	.	.	TRBV28	14	CASSLRDTQETQYF
TRBJ2-6	.	.	TRBV28	15	CASSLGGSGANVLTF
TRBJ1-2	.	.	TRBV10-3	14	CAITLNPGAGGYTF
TRBJ1-1	.	.	TRBV11-2	17	CASSFRDKGTMNTEAFF
TRBJ2-5	.	.	TRBV5-1	15	CASSASQGLRETQYF
TRBJ1-5	TRBD1	.	TRBV10-3	14	CAISPRQGVQPQHF
TRBJ2-3	TRBD2	.	TRBV2	15	CASKRGSGSADTQYF